This T cell receptor beta chain emerged from a study of cytomegalovirus exposure and HLA in healthy donors (dated by TCRdb to the late 2010s). Study-wide context: An earlier analysis of roughly 570 of the donors reported approximately 280 Gb of sequence data and around 100 million unique TCR beta sequences obtained from about 179 million T cells. Alongside the repertoire data, information on donor age, sex, ethnicity and CMV serostatus was compiled. The number of typed donors differed by locus: roughly 620-640 for A, B, C, DRB1 and DQB1; approximately 530 for DQA1; over 600 for DPA1; and 450 to 480 for DPB1. In the later analysis, no new phenotypic data were used to find candidate immune exposures; instead, reliance was placed on TCR beta sequences and their occurrence across donors. Approximately 300 gigabases of sequencing data and tens of millions of unique TCR sequences were included in an early release covering about 700 HLA-typed donors. In a later genetic analysis, genome-wide SNP genotypes for about three fifths of the roughly 670 donors were used, and that subset was treated as a discovery cohort. Because of strong linkage in the cohort, roughly five DR-DQ haplotypes were treated as single units for association and clustering. Among about 400 genotyped donors of the cohort, an average of around 250,000 unique TCR beta nucleotide sequences was sequenced per donor, of which roughly 17% were non-productive. A later analysis re-examined previously published TCR beta repertoires from just over 650 donors and added high-resolution HLA genotyping to investigate patterns of TCR occurrence. Among the roughly 390 genotyped donors, around 81% belonged to the genetic ancestry cluster associated with self-reported Caucasian donors. All discovery cohort repertoires had been generated on a single sequencing platform. The study profiled the T cell repertoires of hundreds of subjects by immunosequencing and related them to cytomegalovirus serostatus. The aim of the study was to test whether cataloging public T cell receptors could identify signatures of past pathogen exposure. HLA typing included class I and class II loci at four-digit resolution. Along with the approximately 650-subject first cohort, a separate validation cohort of around 120 different subjects was used. An earlier analysis of 587 of the donors used high-throughput TCR beta sequencing to judge whether each TCR beta V gene segment behaved as functional or pseudogenic. To predict cytomegalovirus infection status, the study combined high-throughput TCR immunosequencing, statistical association of individual TCRs with disease status, and machine learning. The full study reports these points: In a later analysis, most CMV-associated TCR beta chains were found to appear HLA-restricted, with HLA associations seemingly driven largely by CMV exposure. In vitro tests confirmed that a few of the cytomegalovirus-associated TCR beta chains recognize cytomegalovirus antigens. When HLA alleles, especially DR and DQ, strongly co-occurred, attributing TCR associations to individual alleles was difficult. In an earlier analysis of several hundred of the donors, most TCR beta V segments were observed in productive rearrangements about 87% or about 30% of the time, broadly matching IMGT annotations. Because counts were too low, 15 to 20 rarely observed V segments, including chromosome 9 orphons, were left out of the earlier analysis of 587 of the donors. Some IMGT-functional V segments, including TRBV6-2 and TRBV6-3, could not be distinguished by the 87-base-pair reads and were therefore excluded. In a later analysis, several top co-occurrence clusters were reported to appear linked to parvovirus B19, influenza, CMV and Epstein-Barr virus. Correlated functional status among segregating V segments might be attributable to linkage disequilibrium, but an unknown experimental factor could not be ruled out. The authors suggested that the approach could potentially be generalized to other disease states and immunological phenotypes. Because HLA typing was unavailable for some donors at each locus, only the typed subset was used in association tests. In a later analysis, TCR association rates were found to vary across HLA loci, with the most associated TCRs seen for DRB1 alleles and the fewest for HLA-C alleles. Across donors, most TCR sequences were observed very rarely, whereas some public TCRs were present in many individuals. For the cohort, immune exposure information was limited to CMV serostatus. In both the original and validation cohorts, the classifier was reported to diagnose cytomegalovirus status with high specificity and sensitivity. In a later analysis, HLA-associated TCR beta chains were found to be more clonally expanded and to have lower generation probabilities than equally common non-associated chains. Presence/absence analyses assumed roughly uniform sequencing depth across donors, an assumption that may not hold. A later genetic analysis associated a missense DCLRE1C variant with V-gene and J-gene trimming of TCR beta chains, and an independent cohort replicated the association. A cluster of highly shared sequence variants was judged likely to be a technical artifact of the sequencing pipeline. A further reported finding was that TCR beta sequences accurately predicted the HLA-A and HLA-B alleles for most subjects in the first cohort. In a later genetic analysis, fewer N-insertions in productive TCRs were reported among donors in an Asian-associated ancestry cluster than the approximately 630-donor mean. The study gave a list of under 200 TCR beta chains associated with cytomegalovirus. At a false discovery rate of 0.05, a later analysis linked about 17,000 TCR beta sequences to specific HLA alleles. The cohort was sequenced for TCR beta chains only, and without alpha or paired-chain data the features that could be detected were limited.

This clone came up a few times. Its binding antigen is unknown. Base quality data are lacking; no much larger clone is found one base away. Receptor libraries were prepared by the immunoSEQ multiplex PCR assay. For the multiplex PCR, a mixture combining 60 forward primers for TCR Vbeta segments and 13 reverse primers for TCR Jbeta segments was used. A multiplex PCR assay on genomic DNA amplified the CDR3 region of rearranged TCR beta genes. On the Illumina HiSeq System, the amplified TCR beta libraries were sequenced as 87-base-pair reads. Per the source publication's procedure: In a later analysis, some 80 million unique TCR beta chains were counted across the approximately 640 repertoires, and approximately 9.9 million of these chains were shared by at least two donors. A nearest-neighbor algorithm error-corrected the raw reads and collapsed the reads into unique sequences, merging closely related sequences to remove PCR and sequencing errors. CDR3 sequences were aligned to IMGT reference sequences to assign V, D and J gene segments. For a sequence to be retained, a match of at least six nucleotides was required to both a V gene segment and a J gene segment. Rearrangements were called productive when the CDR3 lacked stop codons and stayed in frame with V and J; all others were non-productive. Following IMGT convention, CDR3 was defined as the stretch from the second conserved V-encoded cysteine to the conserved J-encoded phenylalanine. The earlier analysis of about 570 of the donors excluded any sequence lacking an unambiguous match to a single V gene segment. In an earlier analysis of a few hundred of the donors, V segments were called functional above 56.7% productive rearrangements and were called segregating when the between-donor standard deviation exceeded 5%. A statistical classification framework was developed to diagnose cytomegalovirus status using the catalog of TCR beta chain sequences. A later analysis assigned V and J genes by comparing TCR nucleotide sequences with IMGT/GENE-DB human TR gene sequences. Using the TCRdist pipeline, a later analysis assigned CDR3 sequences along with most-parsimonious VDJ recombination scenarios. A later analysis defined each TCR beta chain by its CDR3 amino acid sequence plus V-gene family, and excluded reads lacking a unique V-gene family. To address suspected cross-contamination and a sequencing artifact, a later analysis removed 592 highly shared, low-generation-probability nucleotide sequences. In a later analysis, a clonal expansion index was calculated for each public chain from normalized within-repertoire ranks of inferred template counts. A later analysis computed generation probabilities with a VDJ recombination model fitted to out-of-frame rearrangements, and checked the results against IGoR. A later analysis scored TCR-TCR, TCR-HLA and TCR-CMV co-occurrence with hypergeometric tests, applying a repertoire-size bias correction to TCR pairs. False discovery rates were estimated in a later analysis by permuting HLA or CMV assignments 20 times. In a later analysis, co-occurring TCRs were grouped using DBSCAN, and TCRdist sequence similarity was added for clustering within HLA-allele-positive subsets. For co-occurrence clustering, repertoires with fewer than 30,000 or more than 120,000 public chains were excluded, along with 4 to 6 repertoires with anomalous nucleotide sharing. Here the immuneACCESS table is served through TCRdb, limited to in-frame sequences with V and J called. Missing clones are a known gap in these copies; in checked studies unresolved V genes cover under half, and the rest lacks a known reason. V and J calls and clone size follow that table, whereas D and trimming were derived from the DNA. Counted in this sample were about 160,000 clones; around 76% of them appeared once. The biggest ten clones account for approximately 1.5% of the sample.

The cohort was made up of about 670 healthy bone marrow donors. At the time of sampling, every cohort member was nominally healthy, though immune exposures that went unrecorded were likely present. The donor tested CMV seropositive, placing the donor among the 290 or so seropositive members of the cohort. Every donor gave a peripheral blood sample, and the peripheral blood mononuclear cells from that sample were used for TCR beta sequencing. Genomic DNA extraction from the blood cell samples was performed with the Qiagen DNeasy Blood Extraction Kit. The CDR3 runs 16 amino acids, cysteine and phenylalanine included. The kept DNA is CDR3 alone, 48 bases in frame from the first base. The germline V gene sets CDR1 to SNHLY and CDR2 to FYNNEI. V is cut back by 6 bases and J by 7 bases, with 10 bases in the junction unmatched.

The chain uses TRBV2 and TRBJ2-2; 11 nucleotides in the junction match TRBD1. The TCR comes from a girl aged 5-17 years in good health and CMV-seropositive. The specimen sequenced was PBMCs. The CDR3 protein sequence reads: CASSTPGQGVVGELFF. The nucleotides are TGTGCCAGCAGCACGCCGGGACAGGGGGTCGTCGGGGAGCTGTTTTTT.